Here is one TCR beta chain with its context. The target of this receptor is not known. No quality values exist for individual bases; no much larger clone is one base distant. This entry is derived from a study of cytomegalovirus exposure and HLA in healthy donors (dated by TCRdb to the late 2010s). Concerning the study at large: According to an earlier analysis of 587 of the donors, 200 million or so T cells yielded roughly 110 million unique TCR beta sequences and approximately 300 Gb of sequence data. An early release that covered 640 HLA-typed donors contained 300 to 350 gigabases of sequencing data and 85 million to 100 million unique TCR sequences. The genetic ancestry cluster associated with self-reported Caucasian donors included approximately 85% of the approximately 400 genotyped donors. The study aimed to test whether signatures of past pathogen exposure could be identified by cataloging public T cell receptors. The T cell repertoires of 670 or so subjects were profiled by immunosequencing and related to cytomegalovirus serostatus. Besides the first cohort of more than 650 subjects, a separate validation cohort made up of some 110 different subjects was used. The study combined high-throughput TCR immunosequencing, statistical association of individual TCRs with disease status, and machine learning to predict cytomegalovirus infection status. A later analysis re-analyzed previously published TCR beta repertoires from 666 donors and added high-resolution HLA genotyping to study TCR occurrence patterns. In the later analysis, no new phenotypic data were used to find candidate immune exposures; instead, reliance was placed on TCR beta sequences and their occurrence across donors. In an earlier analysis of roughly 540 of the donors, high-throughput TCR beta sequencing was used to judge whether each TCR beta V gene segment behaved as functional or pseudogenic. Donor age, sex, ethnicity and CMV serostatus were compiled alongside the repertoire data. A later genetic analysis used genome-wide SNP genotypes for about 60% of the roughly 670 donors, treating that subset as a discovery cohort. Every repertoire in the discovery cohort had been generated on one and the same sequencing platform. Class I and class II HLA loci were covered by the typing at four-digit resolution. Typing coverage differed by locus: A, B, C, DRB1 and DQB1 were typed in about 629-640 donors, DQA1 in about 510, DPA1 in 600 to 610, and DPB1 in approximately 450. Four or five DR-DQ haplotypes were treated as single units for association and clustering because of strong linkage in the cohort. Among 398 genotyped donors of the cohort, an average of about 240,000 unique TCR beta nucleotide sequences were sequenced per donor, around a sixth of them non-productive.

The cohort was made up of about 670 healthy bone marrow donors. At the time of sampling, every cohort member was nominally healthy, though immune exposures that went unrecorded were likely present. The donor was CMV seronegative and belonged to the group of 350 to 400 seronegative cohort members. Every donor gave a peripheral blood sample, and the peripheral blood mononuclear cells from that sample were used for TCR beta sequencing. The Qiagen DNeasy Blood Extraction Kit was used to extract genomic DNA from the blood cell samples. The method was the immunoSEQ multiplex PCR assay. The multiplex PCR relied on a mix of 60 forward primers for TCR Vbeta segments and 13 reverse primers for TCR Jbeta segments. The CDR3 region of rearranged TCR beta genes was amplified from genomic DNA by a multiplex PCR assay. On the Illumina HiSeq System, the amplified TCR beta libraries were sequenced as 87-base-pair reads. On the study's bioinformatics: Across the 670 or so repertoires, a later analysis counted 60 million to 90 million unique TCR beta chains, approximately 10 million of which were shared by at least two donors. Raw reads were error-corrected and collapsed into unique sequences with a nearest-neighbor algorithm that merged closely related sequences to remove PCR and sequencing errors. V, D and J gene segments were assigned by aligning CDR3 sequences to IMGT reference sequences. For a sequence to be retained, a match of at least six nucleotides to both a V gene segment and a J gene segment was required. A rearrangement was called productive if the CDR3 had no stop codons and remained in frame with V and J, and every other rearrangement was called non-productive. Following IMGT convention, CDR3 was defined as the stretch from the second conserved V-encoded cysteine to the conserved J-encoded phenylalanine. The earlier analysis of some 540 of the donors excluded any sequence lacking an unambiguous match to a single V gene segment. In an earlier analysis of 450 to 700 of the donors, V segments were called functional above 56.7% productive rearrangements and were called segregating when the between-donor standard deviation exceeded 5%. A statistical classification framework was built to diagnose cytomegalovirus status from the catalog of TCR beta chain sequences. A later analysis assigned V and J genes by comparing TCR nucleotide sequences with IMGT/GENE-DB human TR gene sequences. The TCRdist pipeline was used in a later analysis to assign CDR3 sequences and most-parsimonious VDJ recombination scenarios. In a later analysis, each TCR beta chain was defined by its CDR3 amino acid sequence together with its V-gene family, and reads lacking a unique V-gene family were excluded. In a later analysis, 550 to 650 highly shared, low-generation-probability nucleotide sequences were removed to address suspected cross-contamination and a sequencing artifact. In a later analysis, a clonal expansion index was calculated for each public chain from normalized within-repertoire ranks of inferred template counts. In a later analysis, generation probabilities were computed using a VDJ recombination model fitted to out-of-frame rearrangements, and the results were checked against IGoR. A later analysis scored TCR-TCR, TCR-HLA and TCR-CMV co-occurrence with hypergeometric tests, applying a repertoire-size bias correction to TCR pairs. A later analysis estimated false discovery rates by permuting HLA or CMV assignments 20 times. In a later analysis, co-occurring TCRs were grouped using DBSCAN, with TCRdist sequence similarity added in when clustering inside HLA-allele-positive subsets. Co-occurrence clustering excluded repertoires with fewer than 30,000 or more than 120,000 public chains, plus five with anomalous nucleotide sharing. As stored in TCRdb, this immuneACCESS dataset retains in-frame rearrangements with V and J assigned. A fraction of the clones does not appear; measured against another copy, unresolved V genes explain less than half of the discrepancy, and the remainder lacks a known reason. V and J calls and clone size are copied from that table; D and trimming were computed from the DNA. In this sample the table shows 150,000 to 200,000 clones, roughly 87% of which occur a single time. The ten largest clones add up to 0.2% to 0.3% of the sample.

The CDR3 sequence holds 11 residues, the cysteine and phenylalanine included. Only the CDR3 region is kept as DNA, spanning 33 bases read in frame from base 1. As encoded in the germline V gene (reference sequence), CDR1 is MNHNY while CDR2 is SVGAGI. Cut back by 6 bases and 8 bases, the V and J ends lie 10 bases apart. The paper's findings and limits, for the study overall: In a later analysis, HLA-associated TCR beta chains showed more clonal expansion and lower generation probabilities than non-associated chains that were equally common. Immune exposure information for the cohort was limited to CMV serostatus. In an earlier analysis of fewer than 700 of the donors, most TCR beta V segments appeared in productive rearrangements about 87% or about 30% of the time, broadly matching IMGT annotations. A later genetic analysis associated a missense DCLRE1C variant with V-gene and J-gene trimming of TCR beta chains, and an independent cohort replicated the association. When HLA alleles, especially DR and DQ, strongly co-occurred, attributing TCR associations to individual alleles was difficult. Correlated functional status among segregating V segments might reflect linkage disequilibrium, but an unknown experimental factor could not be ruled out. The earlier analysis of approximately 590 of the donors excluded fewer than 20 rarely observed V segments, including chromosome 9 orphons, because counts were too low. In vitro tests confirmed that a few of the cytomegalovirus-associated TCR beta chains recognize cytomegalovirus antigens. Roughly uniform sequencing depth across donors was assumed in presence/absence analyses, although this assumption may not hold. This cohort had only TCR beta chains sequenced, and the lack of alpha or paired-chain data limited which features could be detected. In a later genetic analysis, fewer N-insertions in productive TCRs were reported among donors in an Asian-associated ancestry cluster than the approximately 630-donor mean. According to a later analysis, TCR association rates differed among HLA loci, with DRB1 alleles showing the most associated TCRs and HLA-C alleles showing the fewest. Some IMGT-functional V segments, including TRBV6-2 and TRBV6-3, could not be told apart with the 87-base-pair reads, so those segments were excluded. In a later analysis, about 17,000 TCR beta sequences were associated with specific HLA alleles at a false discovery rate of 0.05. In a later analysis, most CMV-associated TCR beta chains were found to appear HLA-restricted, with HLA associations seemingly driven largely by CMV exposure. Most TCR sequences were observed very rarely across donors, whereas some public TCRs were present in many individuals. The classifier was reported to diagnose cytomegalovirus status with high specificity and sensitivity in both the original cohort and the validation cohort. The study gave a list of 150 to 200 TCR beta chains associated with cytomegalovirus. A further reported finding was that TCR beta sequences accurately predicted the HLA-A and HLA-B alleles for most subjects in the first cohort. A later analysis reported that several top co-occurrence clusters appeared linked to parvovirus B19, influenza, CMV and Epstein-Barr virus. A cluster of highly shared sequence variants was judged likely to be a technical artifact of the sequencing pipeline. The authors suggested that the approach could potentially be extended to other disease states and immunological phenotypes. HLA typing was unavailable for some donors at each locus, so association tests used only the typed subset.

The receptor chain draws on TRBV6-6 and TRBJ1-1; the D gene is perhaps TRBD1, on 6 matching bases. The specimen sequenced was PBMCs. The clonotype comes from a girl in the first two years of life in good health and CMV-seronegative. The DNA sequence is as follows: TGTGCCAGCAGGGACAGCCGAGAAGCTTTCTTT. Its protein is CASRDSREAFF.